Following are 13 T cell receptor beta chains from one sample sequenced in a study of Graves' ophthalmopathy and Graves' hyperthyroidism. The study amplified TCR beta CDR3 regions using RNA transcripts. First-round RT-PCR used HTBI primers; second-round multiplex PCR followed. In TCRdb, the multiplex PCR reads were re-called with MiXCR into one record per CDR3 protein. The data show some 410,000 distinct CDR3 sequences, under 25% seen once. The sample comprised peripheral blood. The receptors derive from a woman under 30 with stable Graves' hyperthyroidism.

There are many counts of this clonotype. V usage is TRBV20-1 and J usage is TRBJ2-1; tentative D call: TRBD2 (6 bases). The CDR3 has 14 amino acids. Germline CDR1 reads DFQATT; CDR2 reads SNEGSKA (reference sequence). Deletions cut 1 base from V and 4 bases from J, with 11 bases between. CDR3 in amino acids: CSARVLRGYNEQFF. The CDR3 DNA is TGCAGTGCTAGAGTACTCCGGGGGTACAATGAGCAGTTCTTC.

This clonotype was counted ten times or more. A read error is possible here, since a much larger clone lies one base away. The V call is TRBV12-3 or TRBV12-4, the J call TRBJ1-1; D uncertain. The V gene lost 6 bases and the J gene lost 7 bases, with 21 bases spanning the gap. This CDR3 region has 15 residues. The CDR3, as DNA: TGTGCCAGCAGCGATGCTGTGAGGGTCCGCGGTGAAGCTTTCTTT. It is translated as CASSDAVRVRGEAFF.

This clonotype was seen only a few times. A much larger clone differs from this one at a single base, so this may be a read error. The CDR3 is CTSSQPLAGGPNEQYF. CDR3 bases: TGTACCAGCAGCCAGCCCTTGGCGGGAGGGCCCAACGAGCAGTACTTC. The chain uses TRBV4-2 and TRBJ2-7; the match to TRBD2 covers 9 bases. The CDR3 has 16 amino acids. CDR1 LGHNA and CDR2 YNFKEQ come from the germline V gene.

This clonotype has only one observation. CDR3 DNA: TGTGCCAGTAGTATTGGAGGTTATAGCAATCAGCCCCAGCATTTT. Amino acids: CASSIGGYSNQPQHF. V and J are TRBV19 and TRBJ1-5; D is unresolved. V lost 3 bases and J 0 bases, leaving 9 bases between the germline ends. Per germline, CDR1 LNHDA and CDR2 SQIVND (reference sequence). The CDR3 consists of 15 residues.

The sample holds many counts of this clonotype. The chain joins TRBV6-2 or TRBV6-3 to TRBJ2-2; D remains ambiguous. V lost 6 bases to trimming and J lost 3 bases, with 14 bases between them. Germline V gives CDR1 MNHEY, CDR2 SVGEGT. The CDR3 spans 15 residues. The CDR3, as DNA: TGTGCCAGCAGACAGTTCCGAGGCGACACCGGGGAGCTGTTTTTT. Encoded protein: CASRQFRGDTGELFF.

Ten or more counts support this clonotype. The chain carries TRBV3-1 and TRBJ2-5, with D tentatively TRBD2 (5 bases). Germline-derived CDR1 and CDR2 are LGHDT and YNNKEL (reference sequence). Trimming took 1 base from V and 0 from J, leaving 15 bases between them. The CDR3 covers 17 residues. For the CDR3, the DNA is TGTGCCAGCAGCCAAGCTTATATACTAGGGTACCAAGAGACCCAGTACTTC. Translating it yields CASSQAYILGYQETQYF.

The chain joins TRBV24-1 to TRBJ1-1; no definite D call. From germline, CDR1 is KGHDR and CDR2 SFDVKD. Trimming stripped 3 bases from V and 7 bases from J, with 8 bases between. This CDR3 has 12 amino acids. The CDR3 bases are TGTGCCACCAGTGATACAGATAGTGAAGCTTTCTTT. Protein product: CATSDTDSEAFF.

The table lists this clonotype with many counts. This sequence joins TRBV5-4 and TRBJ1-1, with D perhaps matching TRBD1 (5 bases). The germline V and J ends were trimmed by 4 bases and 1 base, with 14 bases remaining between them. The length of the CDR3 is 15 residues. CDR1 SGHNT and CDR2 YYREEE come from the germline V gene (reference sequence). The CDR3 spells CASSRNQGGNTEAFF. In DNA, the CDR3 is TGTGCCAGCAGCAGAAACCAGGGAGGGAACACTGAAGCTTTCTTT.

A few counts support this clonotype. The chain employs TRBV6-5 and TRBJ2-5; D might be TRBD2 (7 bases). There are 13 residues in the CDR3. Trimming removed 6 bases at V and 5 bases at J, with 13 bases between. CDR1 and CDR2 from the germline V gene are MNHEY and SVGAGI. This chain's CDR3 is CASRGGGSETQYF. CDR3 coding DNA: TGTGCCAGCAGAGGCGGGGGCTCGGAGACCCAGTACTTC.

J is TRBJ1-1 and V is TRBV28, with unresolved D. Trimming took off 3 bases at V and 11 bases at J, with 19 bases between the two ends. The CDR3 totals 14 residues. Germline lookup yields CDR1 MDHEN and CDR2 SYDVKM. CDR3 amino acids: CASSLHSGPTGAFF. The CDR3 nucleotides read TGTGCCAGCAGTTTGCATTCAGGCCCCACGGGGGCTTTCTTT.

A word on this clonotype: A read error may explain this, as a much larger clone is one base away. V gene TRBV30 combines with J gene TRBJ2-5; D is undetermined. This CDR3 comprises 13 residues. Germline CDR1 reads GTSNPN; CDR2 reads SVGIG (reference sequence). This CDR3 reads CAWSRTVQESQYF. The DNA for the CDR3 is TGTGCCTGGAGTAGGACGGTTCAAGAGAGCCAGTACTTC. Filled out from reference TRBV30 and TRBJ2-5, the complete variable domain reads SQTIHQWPATLVQPVGSPLSLECTVEGTSNPNLYWYRQAAGRGLQLLFYSVGIGQISSEVPQNLSASRPQDRQFILSSKKLLLSDSGFYLCAWSRTVQESQYFGPGTRLLVL.

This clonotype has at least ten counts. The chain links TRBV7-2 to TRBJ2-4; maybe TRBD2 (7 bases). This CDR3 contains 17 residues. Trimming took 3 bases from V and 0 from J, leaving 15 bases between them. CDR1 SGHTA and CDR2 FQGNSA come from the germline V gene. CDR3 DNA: TGTGCCAGCAGCTTCCTTTTCGGGGGGCTAGCCAAAAACATTCAGTACTTC. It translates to CASSFLFGGLAKNIQYF.

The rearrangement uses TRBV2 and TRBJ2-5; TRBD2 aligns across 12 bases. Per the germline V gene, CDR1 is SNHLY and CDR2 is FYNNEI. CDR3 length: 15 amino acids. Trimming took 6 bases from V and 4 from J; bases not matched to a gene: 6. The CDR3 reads CASRLAGGPRETQYF. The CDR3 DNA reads TGTGCCAGCAGGCTAGCGGGGGGGCCGCGAGAGACCCAGTACTTC.